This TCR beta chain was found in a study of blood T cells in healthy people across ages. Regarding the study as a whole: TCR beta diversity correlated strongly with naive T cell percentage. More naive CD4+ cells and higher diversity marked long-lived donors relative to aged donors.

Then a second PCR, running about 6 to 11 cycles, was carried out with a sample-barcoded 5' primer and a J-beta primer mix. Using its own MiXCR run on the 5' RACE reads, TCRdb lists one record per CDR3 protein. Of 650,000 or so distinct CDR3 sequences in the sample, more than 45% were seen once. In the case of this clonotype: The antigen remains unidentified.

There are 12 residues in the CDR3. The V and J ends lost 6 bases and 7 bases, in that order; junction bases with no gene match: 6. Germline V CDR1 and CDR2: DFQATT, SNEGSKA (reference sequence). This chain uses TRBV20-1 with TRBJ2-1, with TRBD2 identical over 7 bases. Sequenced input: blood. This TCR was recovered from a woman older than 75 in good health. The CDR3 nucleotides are TGCAGTGCCCAAGGACTAGGGAATGAGCAGTTCTTC. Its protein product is CSAQGLGNEQFF.